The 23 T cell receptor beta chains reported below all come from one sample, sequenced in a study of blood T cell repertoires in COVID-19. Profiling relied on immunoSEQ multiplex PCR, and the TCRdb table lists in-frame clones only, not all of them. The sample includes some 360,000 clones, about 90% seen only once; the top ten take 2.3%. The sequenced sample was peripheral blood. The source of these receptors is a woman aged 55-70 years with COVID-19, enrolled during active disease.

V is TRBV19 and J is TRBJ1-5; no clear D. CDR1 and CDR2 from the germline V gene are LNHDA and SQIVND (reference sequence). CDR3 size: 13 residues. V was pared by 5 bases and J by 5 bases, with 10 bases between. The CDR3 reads CASSPLRDQPQHF. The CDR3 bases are TGTGCCAGTAGTCCCCTGAGGGATCAGCCCCAGCATTTT.

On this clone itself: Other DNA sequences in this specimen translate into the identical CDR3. The CDR3 sequence is CASSPLGGGSYEQYF. Written as DNA, the CDR3 is TGCGCCAGCAGCCCCCTGGGCGGGGGATCCTACGAGCAGTACTTC. The gene calls are TRBV5-1 and TRBJ2-7, with TRBD2 matching over 7 bases. V was pared by 4 bases and J by 1 base, with 8 bases of the junction left unmatched. Germline CDR1 reads SGHRS; CDR2 reads YFSETQ. This CDR3 is built from 15 residues.

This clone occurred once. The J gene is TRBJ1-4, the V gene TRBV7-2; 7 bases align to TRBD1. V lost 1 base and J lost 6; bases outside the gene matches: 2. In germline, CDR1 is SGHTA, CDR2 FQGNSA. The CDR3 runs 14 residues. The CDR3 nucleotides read TGTGCCAGCAGCTTAGACAGGGGAGATGAAAAACTGTTTTTT. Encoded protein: CASSLDRGDEKLFF.

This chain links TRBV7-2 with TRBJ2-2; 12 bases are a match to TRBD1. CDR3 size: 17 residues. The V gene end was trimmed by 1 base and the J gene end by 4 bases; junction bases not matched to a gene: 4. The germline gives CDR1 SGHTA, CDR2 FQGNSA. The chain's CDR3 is CASSLGRDRGRTGELFF. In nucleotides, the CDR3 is TGTGCCAGCAGCTTAGGACGGGACAGGGGGCGCACCGGGGAGCTGTTTTTT.

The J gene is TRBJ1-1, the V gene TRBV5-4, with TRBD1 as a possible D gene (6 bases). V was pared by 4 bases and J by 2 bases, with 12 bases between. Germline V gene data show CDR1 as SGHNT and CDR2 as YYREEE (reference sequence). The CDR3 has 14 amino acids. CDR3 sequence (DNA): TGTGCCAGCAGCCTTCCAGGGGCCAACACTGAAGCTTTCTTT. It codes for CASSLPGANTEAFF.

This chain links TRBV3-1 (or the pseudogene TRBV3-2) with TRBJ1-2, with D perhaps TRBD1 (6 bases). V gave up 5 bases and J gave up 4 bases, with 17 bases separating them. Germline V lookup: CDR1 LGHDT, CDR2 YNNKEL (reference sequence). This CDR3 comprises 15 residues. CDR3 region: CASSRTLGGPYGYTF. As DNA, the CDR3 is TGTGCCAGCAGCAGAACTCTAGGGGGTCCCTATGGCTACACCTTC.

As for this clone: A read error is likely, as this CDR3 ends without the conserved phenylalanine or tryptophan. CDR3 amino acids: CASSSTGWSYGYTL. The CDR3 DNA is TGTGCCAGCAGTTCCACAGGGTGGTCCTATGGCTACACCCTC. J is TRBJ1-2 and V is TRBV28; D is perhaps TRBD1 (6 bases). This CDR3 is built from 14 residues. Trimming took 4 bases from V and 4 from J, leaving 13 bases between them. CDR1 and CDR2 (germline): MDHEN, SYDVKM.

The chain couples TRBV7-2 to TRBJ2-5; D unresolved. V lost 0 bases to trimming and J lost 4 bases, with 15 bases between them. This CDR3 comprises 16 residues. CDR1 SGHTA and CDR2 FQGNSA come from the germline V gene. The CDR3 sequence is CASSLALSPRGETQYF. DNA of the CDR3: TGTGCCAGCAGCTTAGCGCTTTCCCCCCGAGGAGAGACCCAGTACTTC.

CDR3 in amino acids: CASSLAGAGREEKLFF. The DNA for the CDR3 is TGTGCCAGCAGCTTGGCCGGGGCCGGGCGGGAAGAAAAACTGTTTTTT. V usage is TRBV5-6 and J usage is TRBJ1-4; a weak D match, TRBD1 (5 bases). Looked up from germline, CDR1 is SGHDT and CDR2 is YYEEEE. The CDR3 covers 16 residues. Trimming pared 0 bases from V and 8 bases from J, leaving 17 bases between.

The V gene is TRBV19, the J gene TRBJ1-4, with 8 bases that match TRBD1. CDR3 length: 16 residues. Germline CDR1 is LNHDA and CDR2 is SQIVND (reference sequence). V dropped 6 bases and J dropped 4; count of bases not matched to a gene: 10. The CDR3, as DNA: TGTGCCAGTAGCGATGCCAGGGGGCTAGGTAATGAAAAACTGTTTTTT. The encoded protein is CASSDARGLGNEKLFF.

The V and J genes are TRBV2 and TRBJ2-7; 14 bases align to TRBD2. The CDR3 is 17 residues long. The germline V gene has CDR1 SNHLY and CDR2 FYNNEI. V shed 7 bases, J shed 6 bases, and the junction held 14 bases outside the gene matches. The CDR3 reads CASNPSGLAGGYSEQYF. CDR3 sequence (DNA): TGTGCCAGCAACCCAAGTGGACTAGCGGGGGGATATAGCGAGCAGTACTTC.

The CDR3 DNA is TGTGCCAGTAGTTCAATAGCGGGGGGGCCCTACGAGCAGTACTTC. This gives the protein CASSSIAGGPYEQYF. The chain links TRBV19 to TRBJ2-7; 11 bases fit TRBD2. CDR1 and CDR2 (germline): LNHDA, SQIVND (reference sequence). The junction had 5 bases not matched to a gene; V was cut back by 5 bases and J by 2 bases. This CDR3 is 15 amino acids long.

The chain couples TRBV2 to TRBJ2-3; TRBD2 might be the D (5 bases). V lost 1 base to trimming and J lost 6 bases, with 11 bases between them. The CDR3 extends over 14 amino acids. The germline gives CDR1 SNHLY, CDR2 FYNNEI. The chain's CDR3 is CASSEGTSGDTQYF. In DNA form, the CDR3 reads TGTGCCAGCAGTGAAGGGACTTCTGGGGATACGCAGTATTTT.

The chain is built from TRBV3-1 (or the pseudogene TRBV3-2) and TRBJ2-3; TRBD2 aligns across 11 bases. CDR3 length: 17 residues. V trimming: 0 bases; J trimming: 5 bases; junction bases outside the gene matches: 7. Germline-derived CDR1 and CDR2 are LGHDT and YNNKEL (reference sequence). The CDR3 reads CASSQDIAGGPLDTQYF. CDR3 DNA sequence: TGTGCCAGCAGCCAAGATATAGCGGGGGGGCCATTAGATACGCAGTATTTT.

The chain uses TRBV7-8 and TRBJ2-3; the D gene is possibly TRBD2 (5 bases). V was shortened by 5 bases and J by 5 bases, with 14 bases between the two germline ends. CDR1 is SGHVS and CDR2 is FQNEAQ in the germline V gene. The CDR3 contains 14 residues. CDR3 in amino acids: CASSLRTLKDTQYF. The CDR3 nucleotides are TGTGCCAGCAGCCTAAGGACTCTAAAAGATACGCAGTATTTT.

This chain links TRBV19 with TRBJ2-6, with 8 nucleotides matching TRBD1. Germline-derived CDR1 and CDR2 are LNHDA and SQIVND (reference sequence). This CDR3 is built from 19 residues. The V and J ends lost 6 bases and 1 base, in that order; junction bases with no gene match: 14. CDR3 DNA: TGTGCCAGTAGCACCTCTGGGCAGGGGGCGACATCTGGGGCCAACGTCCTGACTTTC. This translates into CASSTSGQGATSGANVLTF.

In DNA form, the CDR3 reads TGTGCCAGCAGCGTTGGTCCCCAGGGGGGCAATGAGCAGTTCTTC. Translating it yields CASSVGPQGGNEQFF. The chain recombines TRBV9 with TRBJ2-1, with a tentative D call TRBD1 (7 bases). The CDR3 is made up of 15 amino acids. CDR1 is SGDLS and CDR2 is YYNGEE in the germline V gene. The ends were cut back, 2 bases at V and 6 bases at J, with 15 bases in the middle. Full variable domain (remainder filled in from reference TRBV9 and TRBJ2-1): DSGVTQTPKHLITATGQRVTLRCSPRSGDLSVYWYQQSLDQGLQFLIQYYNGEERAKGNILERFSAQQFPDLHSELNLSSLELGDSALYFCASSVGPQGGNEQFFGPGTRLTVL.

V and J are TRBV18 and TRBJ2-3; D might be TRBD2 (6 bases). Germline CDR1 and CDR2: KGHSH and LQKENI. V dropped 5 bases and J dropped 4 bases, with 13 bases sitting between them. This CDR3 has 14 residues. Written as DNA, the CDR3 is TGTGCCAGCTCAGGCGCCTCTAGCGCAGATACGCAGTATTTT. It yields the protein CASSGASSADTQYF.

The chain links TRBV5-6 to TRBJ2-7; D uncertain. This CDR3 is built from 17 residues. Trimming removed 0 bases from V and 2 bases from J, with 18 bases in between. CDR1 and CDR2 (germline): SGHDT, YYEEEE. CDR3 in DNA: TGTGCCAGCAGCTTGGCTTCAGAGCGTAATAGGCCCTACGAGCAGTACTTC. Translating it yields CASSLASERNRPYEQYF.

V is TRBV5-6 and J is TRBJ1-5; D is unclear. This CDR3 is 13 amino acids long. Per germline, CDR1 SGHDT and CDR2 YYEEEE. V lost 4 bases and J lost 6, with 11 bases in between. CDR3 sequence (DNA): TGTGCCAGCAGCCTAGGGAGTATTCAGCCCCAGCATTTT. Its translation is CASSLGSIQPQHF.

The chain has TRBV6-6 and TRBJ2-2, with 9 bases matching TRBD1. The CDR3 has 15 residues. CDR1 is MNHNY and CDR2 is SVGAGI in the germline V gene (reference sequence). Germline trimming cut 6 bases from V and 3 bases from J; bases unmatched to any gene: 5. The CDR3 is CASRTGGADTGELFF. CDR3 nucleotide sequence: TGTGCCAGCAGAACAGGGGGCGCCGACACCGGGGAGCTGTTTTTT.

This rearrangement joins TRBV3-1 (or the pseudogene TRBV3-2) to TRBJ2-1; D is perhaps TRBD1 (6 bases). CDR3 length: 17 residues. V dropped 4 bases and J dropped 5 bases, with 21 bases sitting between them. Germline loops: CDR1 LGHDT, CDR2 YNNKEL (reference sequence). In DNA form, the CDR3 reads TGTGCCAGCAGCCCTTACACACAGGGATTTCGAGACAATGAGCAGTTCTTC. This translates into CASSPYTQGFRDNEQFF.

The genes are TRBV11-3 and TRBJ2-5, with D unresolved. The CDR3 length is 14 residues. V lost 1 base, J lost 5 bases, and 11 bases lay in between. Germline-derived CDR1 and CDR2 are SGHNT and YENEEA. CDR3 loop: CASSLGRGRETQYF. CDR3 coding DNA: TGTGCCAGCAGCTTAGGGCGAGGAAGGGAGACCCAGTACTTC.